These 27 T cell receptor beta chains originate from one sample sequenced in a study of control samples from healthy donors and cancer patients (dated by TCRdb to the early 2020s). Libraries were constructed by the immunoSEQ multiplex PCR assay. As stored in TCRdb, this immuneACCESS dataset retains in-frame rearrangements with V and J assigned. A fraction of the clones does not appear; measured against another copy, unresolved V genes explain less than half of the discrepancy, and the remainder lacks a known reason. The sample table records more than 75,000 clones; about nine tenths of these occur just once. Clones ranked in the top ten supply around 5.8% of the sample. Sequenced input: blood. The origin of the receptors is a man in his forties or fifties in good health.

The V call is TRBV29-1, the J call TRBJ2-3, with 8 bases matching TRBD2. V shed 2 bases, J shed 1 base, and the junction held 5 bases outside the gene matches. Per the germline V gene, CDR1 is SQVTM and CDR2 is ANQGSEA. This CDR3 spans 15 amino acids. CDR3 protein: CSVEYAGGGTDTQYF. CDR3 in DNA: TGCAGCGTTGAATACGCGGGGGGCGGCACAGATACGCAGTATTTT.

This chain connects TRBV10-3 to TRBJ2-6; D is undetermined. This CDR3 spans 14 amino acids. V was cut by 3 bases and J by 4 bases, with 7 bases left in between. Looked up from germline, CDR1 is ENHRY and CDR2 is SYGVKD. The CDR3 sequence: CAISESGGANVLTF. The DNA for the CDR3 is TGTGCCATCAGTGAATCTGGAGGGGCCAACGTCCTGACTTTC.

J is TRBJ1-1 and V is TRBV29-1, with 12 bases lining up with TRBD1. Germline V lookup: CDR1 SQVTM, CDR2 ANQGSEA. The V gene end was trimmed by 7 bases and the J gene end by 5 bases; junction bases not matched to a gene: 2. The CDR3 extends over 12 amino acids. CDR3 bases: TGCAGCGGGGACAGGGGGCAGACTGAAGCTTTCTTT. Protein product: CSGDRGQTEAFF.

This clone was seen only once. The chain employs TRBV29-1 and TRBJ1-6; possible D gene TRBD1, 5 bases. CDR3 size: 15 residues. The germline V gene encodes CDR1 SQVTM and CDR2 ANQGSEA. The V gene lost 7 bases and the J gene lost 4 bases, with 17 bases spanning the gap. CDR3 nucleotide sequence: TGCAGCGCACGGCAGGGAATGGGGTATAATTCACCCCTCCACTTT. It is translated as CSARQGMGYNSPLHF.

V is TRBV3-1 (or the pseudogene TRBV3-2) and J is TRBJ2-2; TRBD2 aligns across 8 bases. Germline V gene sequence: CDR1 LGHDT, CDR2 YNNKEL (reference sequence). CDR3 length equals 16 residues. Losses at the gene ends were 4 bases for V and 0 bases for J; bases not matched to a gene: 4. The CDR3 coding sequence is TGTGCCAGCAGCCGTCGGGGGGGAGCGAACACCGGGGAGCTGTTTTTT. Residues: CASSRRGGANTGELFF.

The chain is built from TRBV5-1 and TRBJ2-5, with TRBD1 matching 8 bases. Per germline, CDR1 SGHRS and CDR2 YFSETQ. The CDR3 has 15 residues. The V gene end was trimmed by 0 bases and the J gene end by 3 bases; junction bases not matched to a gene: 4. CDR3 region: CASSLGTGKKETQYF. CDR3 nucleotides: TGCGCCAGCAGCTTGGGGACAGGGAAAAAAGAGACCCAGTACTTC. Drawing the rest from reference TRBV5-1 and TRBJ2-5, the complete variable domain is KAGVTQTPRYLIKTRGQQVTLSCSPISGHRSVSWYQQTPGQGLQFLFEYFSETQRNKGNFPGRFSGRQFSNSRSEMNVSTLELGDSALYLCASSLGTGKKETQYFGPGTRLLVL.

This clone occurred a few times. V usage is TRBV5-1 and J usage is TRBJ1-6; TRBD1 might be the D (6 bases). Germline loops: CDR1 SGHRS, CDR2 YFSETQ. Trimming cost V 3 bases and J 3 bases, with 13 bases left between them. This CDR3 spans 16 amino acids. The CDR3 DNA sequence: TGCGCCAGCAGCTCGACCACAGGGAACTATAATTCACCCCTCCACTTT. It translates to CASSSTTGNYNSPLHF. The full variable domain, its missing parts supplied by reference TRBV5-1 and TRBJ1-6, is KAGVTQTPRYLIKTRGQQVTLSCSPISGHRSVSWYQQTPGQGLQFLFEYFSETQRNKGNFPGRFSGRQFSNSRSEMNVSTLELGDSALYLCASSSTTGNYNSPLHFGNGTRLTVT.

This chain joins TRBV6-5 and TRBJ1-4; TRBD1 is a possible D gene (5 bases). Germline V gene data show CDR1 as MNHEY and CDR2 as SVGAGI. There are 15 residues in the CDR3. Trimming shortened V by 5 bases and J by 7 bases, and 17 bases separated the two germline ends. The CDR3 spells CASSHGTGLGEKLFF. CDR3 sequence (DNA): TGTGCCAGCAGTCACGGTACAGGTTTGGGTGAAAAACTGTTTTTT.

In DNA form, the CDR3 reads TGTGCCAGCAGCCCCTCATGGCCCAATGAAAAACTGTTTTTT. It is translated as CASSPSWPNEKLFF. The chain carries TRBV7-2 and TRBJ1-4; D remains ambiguous. Trimming took off 5 bases at V and 5 bases at J, with 12 bases between the two ends. The CDR3 is 14 residues long. The germline V gene encodes CDR1 SGHTA and CDR2 FQGNSA.

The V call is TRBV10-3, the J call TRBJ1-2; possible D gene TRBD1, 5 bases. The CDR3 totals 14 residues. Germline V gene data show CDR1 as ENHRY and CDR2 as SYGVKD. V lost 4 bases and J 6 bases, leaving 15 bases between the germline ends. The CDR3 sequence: CAISVRADSDGYTF. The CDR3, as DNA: TGTGCCATCAGTGTTAGGGCAGACAGTGATGGCTACACCTTC.

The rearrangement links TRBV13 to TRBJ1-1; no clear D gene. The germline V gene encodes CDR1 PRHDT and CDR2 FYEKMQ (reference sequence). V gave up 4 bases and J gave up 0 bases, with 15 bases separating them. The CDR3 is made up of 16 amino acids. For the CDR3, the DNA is TGTGCCAGCAGCTCCGGTCGCGGGCGGATGAACACTGAAGCTTTCTTT. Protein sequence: CASSSGRGRMNTEAFF.

This chain's CDR3 is CASSFGGSEAFF. For the CDR3, the DNA is TGTGCCAGCAGTTTTGGGGGATCTGAAGCTTTCTTT. J is TRBJ1-1 and V is TRBV12-3 or TRBV12-4; D is perhaps TRBD1 (5 bases). Trimming shortened V by 3 bases and J by 6 bases, and 8 bases separated the two germline ends. The CDR3 runs 12 residues.

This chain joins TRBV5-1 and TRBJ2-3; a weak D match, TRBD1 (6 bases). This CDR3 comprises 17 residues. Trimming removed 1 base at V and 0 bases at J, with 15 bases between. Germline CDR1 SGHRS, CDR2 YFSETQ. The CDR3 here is CASSLTGSTASTDTQYF. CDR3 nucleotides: TGCGCCAGCAGCTTGACAGGGAGCACGGCTAGCACAGATACGCAGTATTTT. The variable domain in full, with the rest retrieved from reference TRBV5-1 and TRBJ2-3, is KAGVTQTPRYLIKTRGQQVTLSCSPISGHRSVSWYQQTPGQGLQFLFEYFSETQRNKGNFPGRFSGRQFSNSRSEMNVSTLELGDSALYLCASSLTGSTASTDTQYFGPGTRLTVL.

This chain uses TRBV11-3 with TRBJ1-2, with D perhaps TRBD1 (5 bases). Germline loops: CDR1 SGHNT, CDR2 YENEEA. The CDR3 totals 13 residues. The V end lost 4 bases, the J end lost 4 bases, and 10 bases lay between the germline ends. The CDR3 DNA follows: TGTGCCAGCAGCTCGGGGGACTCCTATGGCTACACCTTC. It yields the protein CASSSGDSYGYTF.

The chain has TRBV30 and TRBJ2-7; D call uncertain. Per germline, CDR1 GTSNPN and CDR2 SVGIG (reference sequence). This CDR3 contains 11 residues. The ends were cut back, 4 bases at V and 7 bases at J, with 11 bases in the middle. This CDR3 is CAWTNSREQYF. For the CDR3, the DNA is TGTGCCTGGACCAATTCCCGGGAGCAGTACTTC.

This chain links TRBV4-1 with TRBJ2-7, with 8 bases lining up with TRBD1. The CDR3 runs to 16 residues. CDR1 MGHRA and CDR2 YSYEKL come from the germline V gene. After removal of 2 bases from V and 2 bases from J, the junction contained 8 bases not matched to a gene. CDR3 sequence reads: CASSQPDRGNAYEQYF. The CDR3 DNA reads TGCGCCAGCAGCCAACCCGACAGGGGTAATGCCTACGAGCAGTACTTC.

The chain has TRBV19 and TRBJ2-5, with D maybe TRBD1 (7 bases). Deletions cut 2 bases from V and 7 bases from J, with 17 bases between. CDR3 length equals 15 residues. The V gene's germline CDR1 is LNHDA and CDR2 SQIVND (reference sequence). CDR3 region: CASSILNQGGVTQYF. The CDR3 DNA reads TGTGCCAGTAGTATACTAAACCAGGGGGGTGTGACCCAGTACTTC. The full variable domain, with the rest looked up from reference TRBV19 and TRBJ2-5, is DGGITQSPKYLFRKEGQNVTLSCEQNLNHDAMYWYRQDPGQGLRLIYYSQIVNDFQKGDIAEGYSVSREKKESFPLTVTSAQKNPTAFYLCASSILNQGGVTQYFGPGTRLLVL.

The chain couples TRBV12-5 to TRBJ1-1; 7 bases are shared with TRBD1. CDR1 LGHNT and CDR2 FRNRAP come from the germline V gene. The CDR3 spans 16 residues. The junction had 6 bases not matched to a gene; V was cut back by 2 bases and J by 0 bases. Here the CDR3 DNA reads TGTGCTAGTGGTTTGCCCCCGACAGGGATGAACACTGAAGCTTTCTTT. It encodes CASGLPPTGMNTEAFF.

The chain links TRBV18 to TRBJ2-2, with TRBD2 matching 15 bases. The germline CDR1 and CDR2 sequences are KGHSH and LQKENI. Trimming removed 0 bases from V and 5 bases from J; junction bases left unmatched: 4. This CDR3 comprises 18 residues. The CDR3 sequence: CASSPPGLAGGPTGELFF. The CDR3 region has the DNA TGTGCCAGCTCACCACCGGGACTAGCGGGGGGACCTACCGGGGAGCTGTTTTTT.

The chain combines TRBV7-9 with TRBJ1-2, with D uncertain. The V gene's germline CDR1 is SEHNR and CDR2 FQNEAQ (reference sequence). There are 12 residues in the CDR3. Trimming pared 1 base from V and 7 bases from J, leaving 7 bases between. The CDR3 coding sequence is TGTGCCAGCAGCTTAGATAATTTTGGCTACACCTTC. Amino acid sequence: CASSLDNFGYTF.

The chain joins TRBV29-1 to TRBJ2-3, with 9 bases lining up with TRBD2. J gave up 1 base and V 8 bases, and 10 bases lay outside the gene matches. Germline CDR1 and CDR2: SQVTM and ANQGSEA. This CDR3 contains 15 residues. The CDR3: CSCRPSSGGTDTQYF. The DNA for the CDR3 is TGCAGCTGTCGGCCCTCTAGCGGGGGCACAGATACGCAGTATTTT.

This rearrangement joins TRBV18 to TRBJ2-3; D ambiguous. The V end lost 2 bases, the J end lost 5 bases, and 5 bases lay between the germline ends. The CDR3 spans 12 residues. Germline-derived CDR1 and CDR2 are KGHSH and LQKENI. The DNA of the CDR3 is TGTGCCAGCTCACCAGTGGGAGATACGCAGTATTTT. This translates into CASSPVGDTQYF.

In DNA, the CDR3 is TGCAGCGTTGAGCGGCAATTAAACGGAGAAGCTTTCTTT. Its translation: CSVERQLNGEAFF. The rearrangement uses TRBV29-1 and TRBJ1-1, with D hard to call. The CDR3 length is 13 residues. Germline assignment: CDR1 SQVTM and CDR2 ANQGSEA. The V end lost 3 bases, the J end lost 8 bases, and 16 bases lay between the germline ends.

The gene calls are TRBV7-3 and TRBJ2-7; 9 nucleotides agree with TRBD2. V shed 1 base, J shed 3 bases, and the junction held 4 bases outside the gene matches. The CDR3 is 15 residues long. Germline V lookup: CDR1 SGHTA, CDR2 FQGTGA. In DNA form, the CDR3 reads TGTGCCAGCAGCTTAAGGGCTAGCGGGGACTACGAGCAGTACTTC. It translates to CASSLRASGDYEQYF.

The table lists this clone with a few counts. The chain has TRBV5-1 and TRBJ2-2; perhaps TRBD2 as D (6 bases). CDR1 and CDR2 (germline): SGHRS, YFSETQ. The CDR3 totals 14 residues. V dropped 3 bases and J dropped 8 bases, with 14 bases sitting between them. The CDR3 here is CASSYTGGSGELFF. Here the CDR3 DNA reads TGCGCCAGCAGCTACACCGGAGGGTCTGGGGAGCTGTTTTTT.

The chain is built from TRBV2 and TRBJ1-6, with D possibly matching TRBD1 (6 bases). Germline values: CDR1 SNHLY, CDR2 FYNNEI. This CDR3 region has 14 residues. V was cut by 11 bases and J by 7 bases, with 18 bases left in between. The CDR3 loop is CAGTSQGANSPLHF. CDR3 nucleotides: TGTGCCGGTACCTCACAGGGAGCCAATTCACCCCTCCACTTT.

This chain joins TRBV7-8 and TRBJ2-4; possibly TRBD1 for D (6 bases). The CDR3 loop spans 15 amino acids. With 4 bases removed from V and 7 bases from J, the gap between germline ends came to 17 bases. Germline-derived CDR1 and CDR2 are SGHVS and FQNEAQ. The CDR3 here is CASSSQTGRGNIQYF. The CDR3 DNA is TGTGCCAGCAGCTCCCAAACAGGGCGAGGGAACATTCAGTACTTC.